This T cell receptor beta chain was sequenced for a study of T cells in Graves' hyperthyroidism and ophthalmopathy. The source material, RNA transcripts, was used to amplify TCR beta CDR3 regions. Researchers ran a first-round RT-PCR on the TCR CDR3 using the HTBI primer set. MiXCR was run by TCRdb on the multiplex PCR reads, yielding one entry per CDR3 protein. Among around 540,000 distinct CDR3 sequences listed, 46% were seen once. This clonotype was detected once. Germline lookup yields CDR1 ENHRY and CDR2 SYGVKD. J lost 4 bases, V lost 7 bases, and 4 bases had no gene match. This CDR3 is built from 13 residues.

This TCR was sampled from a woman aged 18-29 years with Graves' hyperthyroidism. The specimen was peripheral blood or thyroid tissue (not recorded which). The chain recombines TRBV10-3 with TRBJ2-7; 10 bases agree with TRBD1. CDR3 sequence (DNA): TGTGCCATCACCGGGACAGGGGTGTACGAGCAGTACTTC. Protein: CAITGTGVYEQYF.